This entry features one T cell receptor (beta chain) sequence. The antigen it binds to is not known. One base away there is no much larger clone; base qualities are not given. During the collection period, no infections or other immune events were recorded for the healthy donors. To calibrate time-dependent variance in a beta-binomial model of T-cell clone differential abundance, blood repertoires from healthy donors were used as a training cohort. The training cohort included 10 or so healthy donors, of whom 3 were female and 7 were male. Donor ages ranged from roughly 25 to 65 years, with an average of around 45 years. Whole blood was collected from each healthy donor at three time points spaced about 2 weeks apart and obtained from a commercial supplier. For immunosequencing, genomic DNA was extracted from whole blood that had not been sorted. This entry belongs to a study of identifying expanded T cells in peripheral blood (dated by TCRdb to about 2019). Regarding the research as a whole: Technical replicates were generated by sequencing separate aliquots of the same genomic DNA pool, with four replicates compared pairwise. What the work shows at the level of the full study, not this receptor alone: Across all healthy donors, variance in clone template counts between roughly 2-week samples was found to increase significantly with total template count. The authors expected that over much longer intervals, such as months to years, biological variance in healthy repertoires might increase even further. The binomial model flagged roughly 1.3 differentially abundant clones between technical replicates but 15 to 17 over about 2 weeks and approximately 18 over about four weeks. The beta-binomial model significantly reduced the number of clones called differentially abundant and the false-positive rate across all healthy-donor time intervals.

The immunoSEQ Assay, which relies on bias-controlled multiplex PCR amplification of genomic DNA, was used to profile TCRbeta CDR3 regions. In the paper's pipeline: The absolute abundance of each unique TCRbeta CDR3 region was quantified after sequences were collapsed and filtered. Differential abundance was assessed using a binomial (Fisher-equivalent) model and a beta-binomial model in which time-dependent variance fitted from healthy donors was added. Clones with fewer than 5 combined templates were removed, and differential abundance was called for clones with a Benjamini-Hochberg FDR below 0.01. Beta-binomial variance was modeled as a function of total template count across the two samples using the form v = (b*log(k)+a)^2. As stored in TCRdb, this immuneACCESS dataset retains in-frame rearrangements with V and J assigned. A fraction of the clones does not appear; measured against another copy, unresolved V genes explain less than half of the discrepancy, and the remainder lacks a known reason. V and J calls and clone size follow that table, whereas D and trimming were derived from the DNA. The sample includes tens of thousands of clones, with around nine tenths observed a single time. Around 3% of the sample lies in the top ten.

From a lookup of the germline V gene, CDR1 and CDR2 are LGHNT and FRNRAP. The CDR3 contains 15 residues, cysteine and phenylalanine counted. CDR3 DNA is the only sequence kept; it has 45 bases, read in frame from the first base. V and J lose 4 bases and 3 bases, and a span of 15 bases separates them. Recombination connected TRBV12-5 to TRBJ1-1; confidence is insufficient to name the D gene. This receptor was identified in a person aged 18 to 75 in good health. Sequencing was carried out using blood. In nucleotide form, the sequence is TGTGCTAGTGGTTCCGGACGGCGCGTGGACACTGAAGCTTTCTTT. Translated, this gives CASGSGRRVDTEAFF.